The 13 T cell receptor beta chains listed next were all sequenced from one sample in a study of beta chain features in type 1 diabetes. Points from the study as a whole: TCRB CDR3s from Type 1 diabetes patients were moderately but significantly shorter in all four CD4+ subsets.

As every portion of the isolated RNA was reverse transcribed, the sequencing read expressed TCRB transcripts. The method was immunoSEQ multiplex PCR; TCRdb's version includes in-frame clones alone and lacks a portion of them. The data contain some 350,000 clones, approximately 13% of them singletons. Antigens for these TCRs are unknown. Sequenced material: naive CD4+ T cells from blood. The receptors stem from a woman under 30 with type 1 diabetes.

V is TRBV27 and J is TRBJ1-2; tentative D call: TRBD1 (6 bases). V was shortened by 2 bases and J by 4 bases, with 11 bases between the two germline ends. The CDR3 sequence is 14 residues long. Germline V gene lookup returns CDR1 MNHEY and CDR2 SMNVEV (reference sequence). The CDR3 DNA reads TGTGCCAGCAGTTTAGTGCAGGGGTCCTATGGCTACACCTTC. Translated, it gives CASSLVQGSYGYTF.

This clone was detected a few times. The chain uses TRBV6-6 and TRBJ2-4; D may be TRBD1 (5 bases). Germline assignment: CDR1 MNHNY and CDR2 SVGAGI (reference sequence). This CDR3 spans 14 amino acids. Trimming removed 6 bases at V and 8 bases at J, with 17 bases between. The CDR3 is CASSRTTQGDIQYF. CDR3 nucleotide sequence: TGTGCCAGCAGCCGCACTACACAAGGGGACATTCAGTACTTC.

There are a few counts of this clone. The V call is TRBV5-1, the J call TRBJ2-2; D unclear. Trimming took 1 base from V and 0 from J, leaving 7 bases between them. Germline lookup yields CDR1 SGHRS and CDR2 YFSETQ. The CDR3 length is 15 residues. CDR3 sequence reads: CASSLMTANTGELFF. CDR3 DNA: TGCGCCAGCAGCTTGATGACTGCGAACACCGGGGAGCTGTTTTTT.

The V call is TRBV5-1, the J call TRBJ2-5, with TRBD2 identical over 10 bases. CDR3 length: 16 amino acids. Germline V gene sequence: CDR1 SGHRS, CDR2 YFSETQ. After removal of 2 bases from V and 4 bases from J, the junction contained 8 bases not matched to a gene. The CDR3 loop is CASSFLLAGGGETQYF. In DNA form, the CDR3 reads TGCGCCAGCAGCTTCCTTTTAGCGGGAGGCGGAGAGACCCAGTACTTC.

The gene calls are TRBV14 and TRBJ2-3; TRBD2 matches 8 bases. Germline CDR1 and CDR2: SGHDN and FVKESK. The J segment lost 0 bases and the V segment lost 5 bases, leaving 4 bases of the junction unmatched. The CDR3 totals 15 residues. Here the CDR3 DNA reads TGTGCCAGCAGCAGACGGACTAGCAGCACAGATACGCAGTATTTT. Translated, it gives CASSRRTSSTDTQYF. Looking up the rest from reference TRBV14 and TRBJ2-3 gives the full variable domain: EAGVTQFPSHSVIEKGQTVTLRCDPISGHDNLYWYRRVMGKEIKFLLHFVKESKQDESGMPNNRFLAERTGGTYSTLKVQPAELEDSGVYFCASSRRTSSTDTQYFGPGTRLTVL.

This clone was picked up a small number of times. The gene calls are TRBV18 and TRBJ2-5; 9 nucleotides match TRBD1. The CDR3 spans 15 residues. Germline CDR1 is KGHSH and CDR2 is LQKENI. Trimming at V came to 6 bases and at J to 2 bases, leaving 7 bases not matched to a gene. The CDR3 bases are TGTGCCAGCTCTCCTGGACAGGGGAATCAAGAGACCCAGTACTTC. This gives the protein CASSPGQGNQETQYF.

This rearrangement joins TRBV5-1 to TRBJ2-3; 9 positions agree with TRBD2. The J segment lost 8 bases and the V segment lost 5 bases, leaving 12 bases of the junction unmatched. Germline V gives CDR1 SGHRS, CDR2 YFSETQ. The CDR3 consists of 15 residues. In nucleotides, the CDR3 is TGCGCCAGCAGGAGGAATAGCGGGAGCGGGGTTACGCAGTATTTT. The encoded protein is CASRRNSGSGVTQYF.

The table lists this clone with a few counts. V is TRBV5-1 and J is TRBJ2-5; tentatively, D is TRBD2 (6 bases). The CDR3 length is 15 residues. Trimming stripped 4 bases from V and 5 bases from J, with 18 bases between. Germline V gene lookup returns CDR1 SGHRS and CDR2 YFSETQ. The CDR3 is CASSPDGLASETQYF. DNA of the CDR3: TGCGCCAGCAGCCCCGACGGTCTAGCGTCCGAGACCCAGTACTTC.

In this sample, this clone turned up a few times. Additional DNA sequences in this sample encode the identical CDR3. CDR3 coding DNA: TGTGCCAGCTCACCACCTCCCCGCGGAGATACGCAGTATTTT. Translated: CASSPPPRGDTQYF. The chain couples TRBV18 to TRBJ2-3; D is uncertain. Germline V gene lookup returns CDR1 KGHSH and CDR2 LQKENI. This CDR3 is built from 14 residues. V lost 0 bases and J 5 bases, leaving 9 bases between the germline ends. Full variable domain (missing parts from reference TRBV18 and TRBJ2-3): NAGVMQNPRHLVRRRGQEARLRCSPMKGHSHVYWYRQLPEEGLKFMVYLQKENIIDESGMPKERFSAEFPKEGPSILRIQQVVRGDSAAYFCASSPPPRGDTQYFGPGTRLTVL.

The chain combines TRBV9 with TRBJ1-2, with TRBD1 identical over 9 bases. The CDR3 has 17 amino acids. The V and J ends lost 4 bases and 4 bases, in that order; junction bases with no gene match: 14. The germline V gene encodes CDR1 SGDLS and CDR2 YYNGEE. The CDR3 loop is CASSPGQGIGKGYGYTF. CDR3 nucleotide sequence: TGTGCCAGCAGCCCCGGACAGGGGATTGGAAAGGGCTATGGCTACACCTTC.

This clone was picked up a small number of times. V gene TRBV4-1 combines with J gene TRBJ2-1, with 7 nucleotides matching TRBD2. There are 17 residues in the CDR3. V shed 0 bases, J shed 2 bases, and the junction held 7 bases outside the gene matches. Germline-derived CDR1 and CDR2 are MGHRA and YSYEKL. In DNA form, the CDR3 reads TGCGCCAGCAGCCAAGATGCAGCGGGAAAAACCTACAATGAGCAGTTCTTC. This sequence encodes CASSQDAAGKTYNEQFF.

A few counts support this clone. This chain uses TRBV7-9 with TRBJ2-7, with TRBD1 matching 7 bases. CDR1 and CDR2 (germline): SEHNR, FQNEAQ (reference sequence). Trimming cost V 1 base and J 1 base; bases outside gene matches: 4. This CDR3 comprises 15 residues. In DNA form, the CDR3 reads TGTGCCAGCAGCTTAGGACAGGGTATTTCCTACGAGCAGTACGTC. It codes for CASSLGQGISYEQYV.

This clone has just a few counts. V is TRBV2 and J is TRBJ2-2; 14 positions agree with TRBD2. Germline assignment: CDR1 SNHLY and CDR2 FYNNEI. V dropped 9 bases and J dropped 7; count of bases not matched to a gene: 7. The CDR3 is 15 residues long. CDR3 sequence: CARRLAGGPSGELFF. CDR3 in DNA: TGTGCCAGGAGACTAGCGGGAGGGCCAAGCGGGGAGCTGTTTTTT.